A single sample is the source of the 10 T cell receptor beta chains below, sequenced in a study of T cells after posttransplantation cyclophosphamide. Libraries were prepared by immunoSEQ multiplex PCR; TCRdb keeps only in-frame clonotypes and omits some of them. The sample lists approximately 45,000 clones, around 94% occurring once. Specimen: PBMCs. The receptor source for this set is a woman aged 45-60 years in good health and a related stem cell transplant donor.

V gene TRBV6-1 combines with J gene TRBJ2-1, with D possibly matching TRBD1 (6 bases). V shed 2 bases and J shed 6 bases, with 17 bases lying between them. The CDR3 has 16 amino acids. Germline loops: CDR1 MNHNS, CDR2 SASEGT. The CDR3 DNA sequence: TGTGCCAGCAGTGAATCCGTCTGGCAGACAGGCAATGAGCAGTTCTTC. It codes for CASSESVWQTGNEQFF.

The rearrangement links TRBV29-1 to TRBJ2-3; 8 nucleotides line up with TRBD1. The CDR3 covers 14 residues. J lost 4 bases, V lost 2 bases, and 5 bases had no gene match. Germline V CDR1 and CDR2: SQVTM, ANQGSEA. The DNA of the CDR3 is TGCAGCGTTGAAAGTCAGGGGGCGGCAGATACGCAGTATTTT. Translated, it gives CSVESQGAADTQYF.

The chain combines TRBV5-5 with TRBJ1-5; possible D gene TRBD1, 5 bases. Germline CDR1 SGHKS, CDR2 YYEKEE (reference sequence). V was cut by 0 bases and J by 9 bases, with 16 bases left in between. The CDR3 is 15 amino acids. CDR3 loop: CASSLGGVQSRPQHF. The CDR3 bases are TGTGCCAGCAGCTTGGGGGGGGTCCAATCCAGGCCCCAGCATTTT.

This clone was observed a handful of times. The CDR3 loop is CASSLGGMGGYTF. The CDR3 nucleotides are TGTGCCAGCAGCTTAGGTGGCATGGGCGGCTACACCTTC. V gene TRBV7-9 combines with J gene TRBJ1-2; D is ambiguous. The CDR3 is 13 residues long. CDR1 is SEHNR and CDR2 is FQNEAQ in the germline V gene (reference sequence). V gave up 1 base and J gave up 8 bases, with 11 bases separating them. Full variable domain (outside the CDR3, taken from reference TRBV7-9 and TRBJ1-2): DTGVSQNPRHKITKRGQNVTFRCDPISEHNRLYWYRQTLGQGPEFLTYFQNEAQLEKSRLLSDRFSAERPKGSFSTLEIQRTEQGDSAMYLCASSLGGMGGYTFGSGTRLTVV.

The rearrangement joins TRBV7-6 to TRBJ1-2; unclear D gene. Trimming left V 5 bases short and J 4 bases short, with 11 bases between. There are 13 residues in the CDR3. In germline, CDR1 is SGHVS, CDR2 FNYEAQ. The CDR3 reads CASSQDEGYGYTF. CDR3 bases: TGTGCCAGCAGCCAGGATGAGGGCTATGGCTACACCTTC.

This rearrangement joins TRBV6-5 to TRBJ1-5, with TRBD1 as a possible D gene (5 bases). The CDR3 runs 14 residues. Germline V lookup: CDR1 MNHEY, CDR2 SVGAGI. V dropped 5 bases and J dropped 3 bases, with 11 bases sitting between them. The CDR3 coding sequence is TGTGCCAGCAGTGAAGTGGACAACAATCAGCCCCAGCATTTT. It translates to CASSEVDNNQPQHF.

This rearrangement joins TRBV5-1 to TRBJ1-1; no firm D call. CDR1 is SGHRS and CDR2 is YFSETQ in the germline V gene. The CDR3 has 13 amino acids. With 5 bases removed from V and 6 bases from J, the gap between germline ends came to 14 bases. In DNA, the CDR3 is TGCGCCAGCAGTTCGGGTGTCGGGGCTGAAGCTTTCTTT. It translates to CASSSGVGAEAFF.

This chain links TRBV6-5 with TRBJ2-5; unclear D gene. The V end lost 0 bases, the J end lost 4 bases, and 9 bases lay between the germline ends. CDR3 length: 14 amino acids. CDR1 is MNHEY and CDR2 is SVGAGI in the germline V gene. The CDR3 region is CASSYSRRGETQYF. In DNA form, the CDR3 reads TGTGCCAGCAGTTACTCGAGGAGAGGAGAGACCCAGTACTTC.

V gene TRBV5-5 combines with J gene TRBJ1-3; 7 bases line up with TRBD1. Germline assignment: CDR1 SGHKS and CDR2 YYEKEE (reference sequence). The trim removed 0 bases at V and 0 bases at J, leaving 6 bases unmatched. There are 17 residues in the CDR3. The CDR3 bases are TGTGCCAGCAGCTTGGACGCAGGGGGAACCTCTGGAAACACCATATATTTT. Amino acid sequence: CASSLDAGGTSGNTIYF.

The chain has TRBV5-6 and TRBJ1-1, with 9 bases that match TRBD1. The length of the CDR3 is 18 residues. CDR1 and CDR2 (germline): SGHDT, YYEEEE. V lost 4 bases, J lost 10 bases, and 23 bases stayed unmatched. CDR3 residues: CASSTPGGQGGILFGAFF. For the CDR3, the DNA is TGTGCCAGCAGCACCCCCGGGGGACAGGGCGGGATATTGTTCGGAGCTTTCTTT.